The clone carrying this T cell receptor beta chain was seen a handful of times. Its antigen is unknown. CDR1 SEHNR and CDR2 FQNEAQ come from the germline V gene (reference sequence). The CDR3 runs to 13 residues. Trimming removed 3 bases from V and 5 bases from J; junction bases left unmatched: 4. The entry originates in a study of T cell repertoires in cytomegalovirus infection. Study overall: Matching HLA type, along with CMV infection, was indicated by public TCR beta signatures. Study-wide results and limits: Dominating the ex vivo response were TCR beta clonotypes that were CMV-specific and HLA-C-restricted. Frequencies of public TCR beta families were cumulated, and this identified carriers of CMV plus the relevant HLA.

TCRdb re-called the reads with MiXCR, one entry per CDR3 protein. Among some 180,000 distinct CDR3 sequences listed, about a sixth were seen once. This clonotype was sampled from a human donor in good health (CMV status not recorded). Some clones in this sample may be carry-over from other donors' samples. V gene TRBV7-9 combines with J gene TRBJ2-7, with 7 positions matching TRBD1. The sample comprised CD8+ T cells from PBMCs. In DNA, the CDR3 is TGTGCCAGCAGCTTCGGACAGGCTGACGAGCAGTACTTC. It encodes CASSFGQADEQYF.